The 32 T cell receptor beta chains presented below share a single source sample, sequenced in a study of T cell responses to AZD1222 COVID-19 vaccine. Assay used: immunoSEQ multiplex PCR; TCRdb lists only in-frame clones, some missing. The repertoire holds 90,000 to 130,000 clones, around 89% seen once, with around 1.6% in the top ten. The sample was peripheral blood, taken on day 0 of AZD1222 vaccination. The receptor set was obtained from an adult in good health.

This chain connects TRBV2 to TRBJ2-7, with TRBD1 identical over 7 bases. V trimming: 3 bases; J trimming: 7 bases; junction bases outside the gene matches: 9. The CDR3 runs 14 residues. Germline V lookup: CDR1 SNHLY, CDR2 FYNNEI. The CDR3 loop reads CASSDQGQLTEQYF. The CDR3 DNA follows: TGTGCCAGCAGTGATCAGGGACAGCTGACTGAGCAGTACTTC.

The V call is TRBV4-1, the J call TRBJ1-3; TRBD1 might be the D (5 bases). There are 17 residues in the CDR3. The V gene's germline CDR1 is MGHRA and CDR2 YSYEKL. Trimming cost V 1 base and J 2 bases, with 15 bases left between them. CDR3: CASSQGRGGFTGNTIYF. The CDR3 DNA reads TGCGCCAGCAGCCAAGGACGGGGCGGGTTCACTGGAAACACCATATATTTT.

CDR3 protein: CASSLAMNNEQFF. The CDR3 region has the DNA TGTGCCAGCAGCCTAGCCATGAACAATGAGCAGTTCTTC. V is TRBV14 and J is TRBJ2-1; D ambiguous. Trimming took off 4 bases at V and 5 bases at J, with 9 bases between the two ends. This CDR3 is 13 amino acids long. CDR1 SGHDN and CDR2 FVKESK come from the germline V gene.

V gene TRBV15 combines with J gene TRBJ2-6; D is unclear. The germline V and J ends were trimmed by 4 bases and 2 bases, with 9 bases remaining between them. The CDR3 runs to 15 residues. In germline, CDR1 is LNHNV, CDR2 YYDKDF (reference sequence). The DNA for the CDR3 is TGTGCCACCAGCACCGAGCAGGCTGGGGCCAACGTCCTGACTTTC. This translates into CATSTEQAGANVLTF.

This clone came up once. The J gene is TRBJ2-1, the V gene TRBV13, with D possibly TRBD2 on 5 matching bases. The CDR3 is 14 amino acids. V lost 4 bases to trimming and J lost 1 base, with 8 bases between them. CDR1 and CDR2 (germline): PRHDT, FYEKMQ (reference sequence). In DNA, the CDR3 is TGTGCCAGCAGCTCAACGGGGTCCTACAATGAGCAGTTCTTC. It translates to CASSSTGSYNEQFF.

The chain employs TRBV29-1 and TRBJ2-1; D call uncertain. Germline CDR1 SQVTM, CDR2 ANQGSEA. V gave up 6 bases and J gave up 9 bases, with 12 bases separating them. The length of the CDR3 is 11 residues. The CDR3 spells CSVEIASEQFF. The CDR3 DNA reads TGCAGCGTCGAAATTGCTAGTGAGCAGTTCTTC.

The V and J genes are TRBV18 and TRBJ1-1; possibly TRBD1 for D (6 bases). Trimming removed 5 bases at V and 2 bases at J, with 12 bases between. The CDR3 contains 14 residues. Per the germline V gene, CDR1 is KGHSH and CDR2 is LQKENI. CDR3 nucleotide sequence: TGTGCCAGCTCAGCTCGACAGGTAAACACTGAAGCTTTCTTT. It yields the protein CASSARQVNTEAFF.

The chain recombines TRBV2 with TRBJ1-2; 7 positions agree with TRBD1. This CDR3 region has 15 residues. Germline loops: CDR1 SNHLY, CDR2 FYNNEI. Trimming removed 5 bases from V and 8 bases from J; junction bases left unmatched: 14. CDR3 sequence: CASSLTGQLLYGYTF. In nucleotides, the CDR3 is TGTGCCAGCAGTCTTACGGGACAGCTACTATACGGCTACACCTTC.

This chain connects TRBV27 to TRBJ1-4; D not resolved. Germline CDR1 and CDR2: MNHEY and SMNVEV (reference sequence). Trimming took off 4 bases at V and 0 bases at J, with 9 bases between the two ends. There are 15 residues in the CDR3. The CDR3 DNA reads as TGTGCCAGCAGTTATAGGGCAGCAACTAATGAAAAACTGTTTTTT. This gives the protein CASSYRAATNEKLFF.

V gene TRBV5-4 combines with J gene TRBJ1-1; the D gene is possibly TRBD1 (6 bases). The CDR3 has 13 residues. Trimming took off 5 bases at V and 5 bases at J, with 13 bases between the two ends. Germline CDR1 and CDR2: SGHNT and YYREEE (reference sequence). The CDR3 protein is CASRLRGGTEAFF. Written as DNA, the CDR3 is TGTGCCAGCAGGTTGAGAGGGGGTACTGAAGCTTTCTTT. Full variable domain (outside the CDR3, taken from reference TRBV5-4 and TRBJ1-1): ETGVTQSPTHLIKTRGQQVTLRCSSQSGHNTVSWYQQALGQGPQFIFQYYREEENGRGNFPPRFSGLQFPNYSSELNVNALELDDSALYLCASRLRGGTEAFFGQGTRLTVV.

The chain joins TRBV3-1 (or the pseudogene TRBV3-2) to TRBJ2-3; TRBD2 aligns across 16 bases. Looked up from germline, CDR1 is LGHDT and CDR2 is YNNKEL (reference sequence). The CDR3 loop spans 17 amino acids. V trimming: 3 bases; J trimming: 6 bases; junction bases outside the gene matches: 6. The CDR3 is CASSQGLAGGHIDTQYF. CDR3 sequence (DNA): TGTGCCAGCAGCCAGGGACTAGCGGGGGGGCATATTGATACGCAGTATTTT.

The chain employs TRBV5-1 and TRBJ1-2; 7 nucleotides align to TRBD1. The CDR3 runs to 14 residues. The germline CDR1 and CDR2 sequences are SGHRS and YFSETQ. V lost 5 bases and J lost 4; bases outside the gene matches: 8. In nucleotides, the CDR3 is TGCGCCAGCAGGCAAGACAGGGTGGGCTATGGCTACACCTTC. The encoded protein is CASRQDRVGYGYTF.

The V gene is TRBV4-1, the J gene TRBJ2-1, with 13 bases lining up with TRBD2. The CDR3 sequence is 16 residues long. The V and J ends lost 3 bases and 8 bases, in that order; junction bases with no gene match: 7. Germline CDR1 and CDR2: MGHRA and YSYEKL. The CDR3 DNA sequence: TGCGCCAGCAGCCACCGACTAGCGGGGGGTGTAGATGAGCAGTTCTTC. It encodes CASSHRLAGGVDEQFF.

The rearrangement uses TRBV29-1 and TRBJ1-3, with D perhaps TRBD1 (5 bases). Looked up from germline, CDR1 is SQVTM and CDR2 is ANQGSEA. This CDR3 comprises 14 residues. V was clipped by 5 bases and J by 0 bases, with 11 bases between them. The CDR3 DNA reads TGCAGCGTTATAACAGGAAGCTCTGGAAACACCATATATTTT. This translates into CSVITGSSGNTIYF.

The CDR3 loop is CATSDYTRGALGYTF. The CDR3 DNA is TGTGCCACCAGTGATTACACTAGAGGGGCGCTTGGCTACACCTTC. V usage is TRBV24-1 and J usage is TRBJ1-2; D perhaps matches TRBD1 (5 bases). The CDR3 length is 15 residues. The germline V gene has CDR1 KGHDR and CDR2 SFDVKD. V gave up 2 bases and J gave up 7 bases, with 16 bases separating them.

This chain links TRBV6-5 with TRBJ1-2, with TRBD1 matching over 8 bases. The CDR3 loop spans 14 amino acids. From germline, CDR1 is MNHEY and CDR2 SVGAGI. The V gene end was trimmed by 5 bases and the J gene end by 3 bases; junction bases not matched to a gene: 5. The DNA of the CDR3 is TGTGCCAGCAGTATACAGGGGGGCTACTATGGCTACACCTTC. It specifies CASSIQGGYYGYTF.

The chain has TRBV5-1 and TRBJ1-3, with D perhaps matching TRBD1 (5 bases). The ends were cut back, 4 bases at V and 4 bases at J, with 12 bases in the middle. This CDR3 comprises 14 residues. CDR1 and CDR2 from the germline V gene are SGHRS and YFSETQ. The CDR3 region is CASSKDIGGNTIYF. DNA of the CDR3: TGCGCCAGCAGCAAGGACATAGGCGGAAACACCATATATTTT.

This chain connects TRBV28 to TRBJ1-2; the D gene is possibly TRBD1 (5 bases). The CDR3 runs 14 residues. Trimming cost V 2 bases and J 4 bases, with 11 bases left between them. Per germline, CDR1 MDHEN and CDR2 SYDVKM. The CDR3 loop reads CASSLEGLGYGYTF. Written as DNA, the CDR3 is TGTGCCAGCAGTTTAGAGGGGCTCGGCTATGGCTACACCTTC.

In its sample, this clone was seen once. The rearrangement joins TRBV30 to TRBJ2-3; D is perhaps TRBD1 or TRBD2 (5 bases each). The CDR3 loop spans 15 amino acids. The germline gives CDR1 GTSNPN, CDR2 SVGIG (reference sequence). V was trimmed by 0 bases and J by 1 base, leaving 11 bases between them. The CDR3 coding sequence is TGTGCCTGGAGTGTAATCTTGGGGGGCACAGATACGCAGTATTTT. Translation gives CAWSVILGGTDTQYF.

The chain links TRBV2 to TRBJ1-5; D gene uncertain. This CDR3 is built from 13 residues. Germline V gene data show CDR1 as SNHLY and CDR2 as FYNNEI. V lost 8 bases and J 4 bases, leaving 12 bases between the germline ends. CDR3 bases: TGTGCCAGCGAACAAGGCGGTAATCAGCCCCAGCATTTT. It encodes CASEQGGNQPQHF. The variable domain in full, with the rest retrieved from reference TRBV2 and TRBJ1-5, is EPEVTQTPSHQVTQMGQEVILRCVPISNHLYFYWYRQILGQKVEFLVSFYNNEISEKSEIFDDQFSVERPDGSNFTLKIRSTKLEDSAMYFCASEQGGNQPQHFGDGTRLSIL.

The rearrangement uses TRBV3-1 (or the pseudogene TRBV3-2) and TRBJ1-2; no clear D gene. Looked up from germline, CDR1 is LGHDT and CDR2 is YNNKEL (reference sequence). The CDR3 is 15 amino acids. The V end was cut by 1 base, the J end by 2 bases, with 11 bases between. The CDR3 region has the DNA TGTGCCAGCAGCCAAGTTCGTAGAGCAAACTATGGCTACACCTTC. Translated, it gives CASSQVRRANYGYTF.

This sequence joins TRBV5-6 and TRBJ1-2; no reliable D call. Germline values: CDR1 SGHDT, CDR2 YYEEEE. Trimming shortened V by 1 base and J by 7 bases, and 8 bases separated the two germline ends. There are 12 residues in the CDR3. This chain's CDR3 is CASSLWGSGYTF. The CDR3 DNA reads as TGTGCCAGCAGCTTGTGGGGTAGTGGCTACACCTTC.

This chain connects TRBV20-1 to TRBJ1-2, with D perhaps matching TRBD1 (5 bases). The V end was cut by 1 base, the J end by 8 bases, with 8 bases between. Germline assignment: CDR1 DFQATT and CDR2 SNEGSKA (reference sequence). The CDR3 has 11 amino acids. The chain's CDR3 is CSARVGDGYTF. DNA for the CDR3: TGCAGTGCTAGAGTGGGGGACGGCTACACCTTC.

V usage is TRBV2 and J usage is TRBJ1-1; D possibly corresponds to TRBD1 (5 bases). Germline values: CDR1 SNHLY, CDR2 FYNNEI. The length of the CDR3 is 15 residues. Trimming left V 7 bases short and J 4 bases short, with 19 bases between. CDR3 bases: TGTGCCAGCAACCCCTCAGAGGGAGGGACCACTGAAGCTTTCTTT. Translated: CASNPSEGGTTEAFF.

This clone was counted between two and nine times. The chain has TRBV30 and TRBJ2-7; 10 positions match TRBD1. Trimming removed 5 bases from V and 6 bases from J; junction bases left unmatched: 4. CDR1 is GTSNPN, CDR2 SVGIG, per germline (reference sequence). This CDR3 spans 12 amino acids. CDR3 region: CAWEGTGAEQYF. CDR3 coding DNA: TGTGCCTGGGAGGGGACAGGGGCCGAGCAGTACTTC.

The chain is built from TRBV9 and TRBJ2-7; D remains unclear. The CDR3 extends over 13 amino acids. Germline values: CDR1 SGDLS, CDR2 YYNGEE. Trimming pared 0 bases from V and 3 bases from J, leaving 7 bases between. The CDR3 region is CASSVGINYEQYF. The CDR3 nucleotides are TGTGCCAGCAGCGTAGGGATAAACTACGAGCAGTACTTC.

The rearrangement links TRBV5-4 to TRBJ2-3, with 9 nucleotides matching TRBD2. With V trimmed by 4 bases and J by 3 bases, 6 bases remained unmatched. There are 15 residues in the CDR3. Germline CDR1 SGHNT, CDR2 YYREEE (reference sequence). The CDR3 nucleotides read TGTGCCAGCAGCGACGGACTAGCGCGGACAGATACGCAGTATTTT. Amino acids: CASSDGLARTDTQYF. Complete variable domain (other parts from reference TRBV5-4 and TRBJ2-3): ETGVTQSPTHLIKTRGQQVTLRCSSQSGHNTVSWYQQALGQGPQFIFQYYREEENGRGNFPPRFSGLQFPNYSSELNVNALELDDSALYLCASSDGLARTDTQYFGPGTRLTVL.

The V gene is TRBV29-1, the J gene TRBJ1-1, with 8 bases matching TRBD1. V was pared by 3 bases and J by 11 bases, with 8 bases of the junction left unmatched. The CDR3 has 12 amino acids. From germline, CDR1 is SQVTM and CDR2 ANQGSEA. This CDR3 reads CSVDPTGAGAFF. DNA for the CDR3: TGCAGCGTTGACCCGACAGGGGCAGGGGCTTTCTTT.

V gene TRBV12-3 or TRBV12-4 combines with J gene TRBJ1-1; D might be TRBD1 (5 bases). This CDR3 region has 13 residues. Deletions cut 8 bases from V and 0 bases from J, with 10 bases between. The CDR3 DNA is TGTGCCAGCTTCAGGGTTATGAACACTGAAGCTTTCTTT. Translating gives CASFRVMNTEAFF.

The CDR3 is CASRGTAQETQYF. The CDR3 nucleotides read TGTGCCAGTAGAGGGACAGCTCAAGAGACCCAGTACTTC. V usage is TRBV2 and J usage is TRBJ2-5, with 7 bases identical to TRBD1. With V trimmed by 9 bases and J by 2 bases, 6 bases remained unmatched. The CDR3 runs 13 residues. The germline CDR1 and CDR2 sequences are SNHLY and FYNNEI.

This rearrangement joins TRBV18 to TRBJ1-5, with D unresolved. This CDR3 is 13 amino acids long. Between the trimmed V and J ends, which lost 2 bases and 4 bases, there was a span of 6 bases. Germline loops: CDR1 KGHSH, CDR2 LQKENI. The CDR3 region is CASSPVENQPQHF. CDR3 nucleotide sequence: TGTGCCAGCTCACCAGTGGAGAATCAGCCCCAGCATTTT.

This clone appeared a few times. CDR3 residues: CASSPRWGNEKLFF. CDR3 sequence (DNA): TGTGCCAGCAGTCCTAGGTGGGGAAATGAAAAACTGTTTTTT. The chain joins TRBV27 to TRBJ1-4; D is ambiguous. The V end was cut by 5 bases, the J end by 5 bases, with 12 bases between. The CDR3 contains 14 residues. Germline V gives CDR1 MNHEY, CDR2 SMNVEV (reference sequence).